The 18 T cell receptor beta chains listed next were all sequenced from one sample in a study of human CD4 T cells and Enterobacteriaceae. FACS sorting after 6-7 days collected CFSE-low CD25+ ICOS+ proliferating activated T cells. At a 2:1 ratio, CFSE-labeled memory CD4+ T cells were cultured with irradiated autologous monocytes pulsed with antigen. All CD4+ cells other than CD45RA+CCR7+CD95- naive cells were sorted as memory, over 95% pure. The repertoire was sequenced with immunoSEQ multiplex PCR; TCRdb's copy has only in-frame clones and lacks some. The profile covers 500 to 650 clones, with 30% to 40% appearing a single time and 25% to 30% taken by the ten largest. Sequenced: bacteria-reactive CD4+ T cells grown in culture. Subset described: CFSE-low proliferating memory CD4 T cells sorted after in vitro stimulation with a heat-inactivated bacterium or M. tuberculosis lysate. These receptor sequences come from a human donor in good health.

V is TRBV7-2 and J is TRBJ2-6; no clear D gene. Trimming shortened V by 5 bases and J by 5 bases, and 19 bases separated the two germline ends. CDR3 size: 17 residues. Germline V gene lookup returns CDR1 SGHTA and CDR2 FQGNSA. This CDR3 reads CASSVVVRQSRANVLTF. CDR3 DNA: TGTGCCAGCAGCGTTGTGGTCAGACAAAGTCGGGCCAACGTCCTGACTTTC.

The CDR3 spells CASRPPGLAGGEQYF. CDR3 nucleotides: TGTGCCAGCAGACCCCCGGGACTAGCGGGAGGGGAGCAGTACTTC. This chain uses TRBV6-6 with TRBJ2-7; 16 nucleotides line up with TRBD2. The V gene end was trimmed by 6 bases and the J gene end by 7 bases; junction bases not matched to a gene: 6. The CDR3 runs 15 residues. CDR1 is MNHNY, CDR2 SVGAGI, per germline (reference sequence).

By frequency in the sample, this clone is medium-sized (0.01 to 0.1%). The chain employs TRBV7-8 and TRBJ1-2, with 8 bases fitting TRBD1. The CDR3 runs 14 residues. V was pared by 3 bases and J by 7 bases, with 7 bases of the junction left unmatched. Germline CDR1 reads SGHVS; CDR2 reads FQNEAQ. CDR3 coding DNA: TGTGCCAGCAGCTTCACGGACAGGGCTACTGGCTACACCTTC. This codes for CASSFTDRATGYTF.

The rearrangement links TRBV13 to TRBJ1-2, with TRBD1 as a possible D gene (5 bases). Germline loops: CDR1 PRHDT, CDR2 FYEKMQ (reference sequence). V shed 4 bases and J shed 2 bases, with 11 bases lying between them. CDR3 length equals 14 residues. Here the CDR3 reads CASSSQVSNYGYTF. The CDR3 DNA follows: TGTGCCAGCAGCTCACAGGTCTCCAACTATGGCTACACCTTC. Supplemented by reference TRBV13 and TRBJ1-2, the full variable domain reads AAGVIQSPRHLIKEKRETATLKCYPIPRHDTVYWYQQGPGQDPQFLISFYEKMQSDKGSIPDRFSAQQFSDYHSELNMSSLELGDSALYFCASSSQVSNYGYTFGSGTRLTVV.

The CDR3: CASSFFEGPNIQYF. DNA for the CDR3: TGTGCCAGCAGCTTTTTCGAGGGTCCGAACATTCAGTACTTC. The rearrangement uses TRBV11-3 and TRBJ2-4, with D possibly matching TRBD2 (5 bases). In germline, CDR1 is SGHNT, CDR2 YENEEA. The germline V and J ends were trimmed by 3 bases and 7 bases, with 13 bases remaining between them. The CDR3 has 14 amino acids.

This clone was counted a few times. The chain uses TRBV18 and TRBJ1-3; D gene uncertain. The V gene's germline CDR1 is KGHSH and CDR2 LQKENI. The CDR3 has 16 residues. With 1 base removed from V and 0 bases from J, the gap between germline ends came to 10 bases. CDR3 nucleotides: TGTGCCAGCTCACCACGGCCGCCTGACTCTGGAAACACCATATATTTT. Translation gives CASSPRPPDSGNTIYF.

This clone is labeled as medium-sized. The rearrangement links TRBV6-5 to TRBJ2-7, with D uncertain. CDR1 and CDR2 (germline): MNHEY, SVGAGI. The CDR3 is made up of 12 amino acids. Trimming removed 4 bases from V and 4 bases from J, with 8 bases in between. CDR3 region: CASSSKGYEQYF. CDR3 bases: TGTGCCAGCAGTTCTAAAGGATACGAGCAGTACTTC.

The rearrangement uses TRBV12-5 and TRBJ2-1; D call uncertain. Germline V gene data show CDR1 as LGHNT and CDR2 as FRNRAP. This CDR3 has 14 amino acids. The ends were cut back, 4 bases at V and 6 bases at J, with 13 bases in the middle. CDR3 protein: CASGYGLRSNEQFF. The CDR3 region has the DNA TGTGCTAGTGGTTACGGGCTGCGCAGCAATGAGCAGTTCTTC. Based on the CDR3 plus reference TRBV12-5 and TRBJ2-1, the full variable domain is DARVTQTPRHKVTEMGQEVTMRCQPILGHNTVFWYRQTMMQGLELLAYFRNRAPLDDSGMPKDRFSAEMPDATLATLKIQPSEPRDSAVYFCASGYGLRSNEQFFGPGTRLTVL.

This clone is medium-sized within its sample. The chain couples TRBV7-5 to TRBJ2-5; the tabulated D call, TRBD2, remains unverified against the DNA. TRBV7-5 is termed a pseudogene. This CDR3 spans 17 amino acids. The CDR3 DNA reads TGTGTCAGAAGCCCGCGAGGGACTAGCCGACCCCAAGAGACCCAGTACTTC. Amino acids: CVRSPRGTSRPQETQYF.

This clone was detected a few times. The chain links TRBV10-3 to TRBJ2-1; D is undetermined. In germline, CDR1 is ENHRY, CDR2 SYGVKD. V lost 2 bases to trimming and J lost 8 bases, with 10 bases between them. This CDR3 has 13 amino acids. The CDR3 reads CAISERYGDEQFF. CDR3 coding DNA: TGTGCCATCAGTGAGCGTTATGGCGATGAGCAGTTCTTC.

V is TRBV9 and J is TRBJ2-1, with D possibly matching TRBD1 (6 bases). The CDR3 spans 16 residues. V gave up 3 bases and J gave up 6 bases, with 19 bases separating them. CDR1 SGDLS and CDR2 YYNGEE come from the germline V gene. DNA of the CDR3: TGTGCCAGCAGCGAACAGGACAGCAAGTGGGGCAATGAGCAGTTCTTC. Amino acid sequence: CASSEQDSKWGNEQFF.

A few counts support this clone. This chain joins TRBV12-5 and TRBJ1-4, with a tentative D call TRBD1 (5 bases). The CDR3 has 13 amino acids. Germline CDR1 and CDR2: LGHNT and FRNRAP. With 10 bases removed from V and 6 bases from J, the gap between germline ends came to 15 bases. The CDR3 DNA reads TGTGCTACCCGGGGGGGAGGGGATGAAAAACTGTTTTTT. Protein: CATRGGGDEKLFF.

This clone counts as large (0.1 to 1%). The chain employs TRBV5-4 and TRBJ2-7, with a possible D match to TRBD2 (6 bases). This CDR3 spans 15 amino acids. Germline CDR1 SGHNT, CDR2 YYREEE (reference sequence). The V end was cut by 1 base, the J end by 5 bases, with 16 bases between. CDR3: CASSLPGLGTHEQYF. The DNA for the CDR3 is TGTGCCAGCAGCTTGCCGGGGCTCGGGACTCACGAGCAGTACTTC.

The rearrangement uses TRBV6-5 and TRBJ2-7; D remains ambiguous. The germline gives CDR1 MNHEY, CDR2 SVGAGI. There are 14 residues in the CDR3. The V gene lost 6 bases and the J gene lost 0 bases, with 12 bases spanning the gap. CDR3 DNA: TGTGCCAGCAGGAGGCAGGTTAGCTCCTACGAGCAGTACTTC. Translation gives CASRRQVSSYEQYF.

The CDR3 region has the DNA TGTGCTAGTGGTTTGGGCGACAGGACGAACACCGGGGAGCTGTTTTTT. Its translation: CASGLGDRTNTGELFF. The chain employs TRBV12-5 and TRBJ2-2, with D tentatively TRBD1 (6 bases). The V and J ends lost 1 base and 0 bases respectively, with 9 bases between them. This CDR3 contains 16 residues. Per the germline V gene, CDR1 is LGHNT and CDR2 is FRNRAP.

This clone is termed medium-sized. V and J are TRBV6-5 and TRBJ1-2; perhaps TRBD1 as D (5 bases). V lost 0 bases and J 5 bases, leaving 13 bases between the germline ends. Germline CDR1 MNHEY, CDR2 SVGAGI. The CDR3 covers 15 residues. CDR3 loop: CASSYSIRGAYGYTF. CDR3 sequence (DNA): TGTGCCAGCAGTTACTCGATTAGGGGAGCTTATGGCTACACCTTC.

The rearrangement links TRBV10-1 to TRBJ2-1, with 12 bases lining up with TRBD1. After removal of 3 bases from V and 5 bases from J, the junction contained 8 bases not matched to a gene. CDR1 and CDR2 from the germline V gene are WNHNN and SYGVQD (reference sequence). The CDR3 consists of 17 residues. The CDR3 loop reads CASSDHTGTGGHNEQFF. The CDR3 DNA is TGCGCCAGCAGTGACCATACCGGGACAGGGGGCCACAATGAGCAGTTCTTC.

Sample share makes this clone medium-sized (0.01 to 0.1%). The J gene is TRBJ1-1, the V gene TRBV29-1; no firm D call. The V end was cut by 7 bases, the J end by 0 bases, with 12 bases between. Germline values: CDR1 SQVTM, CDR2 ANQGSEA. This CDR3 region has 13 residues. This CDR3 reads CSAAGSMNTEAFF. For the CDR3, the DNA is TGCAGCGCTGCGGGGTCGATGAACACTGAAGCTTTCTTT.